This TCR beta chain was found in a study of T cell responses to AZD1222 COVID-19 vaccine. Across the study: Pooling of second doses given at about 4 or about 12 weeks was done. Overall study findings and caveats: Spike-specific TCR repertoires showed rising breadth and depth after two AZD1222 doses. Repertoire collection took place solely once the T cell response had peaked. Close to half of spike-specific TCRs reportedly recognize unmutated variant regions.

Assay: immunoSEQ multiplex PCR; the TCRdb copy retains only in-frame clones and omits some. The table has around 140,000 clones, 75% to 90% seen once; the top ten hold around 8%. V lost 5 bases and J 7 bases, leaving 10 bases between the germline ends. CDR1 and CDR2 from the germline V gene are SGHRS and YFSETQ. This CDR3 is built from 11 residues. Regarding this clone: What it binds is not known.

The chain combines TRBV5-1 with TRBJ2-7; D uncertain. The sequenced sample was peripheral blood, obtained on day 0 of AZD1222 vaccination. The TCR was taken from an adult in good health. DNA of the CDR3: TGCGCCAGCAGGCTAGAAGGAGAGCAGTACTTC. Its translation: CASRLEGEQYF.